Presented here are 23 T cell receptor beta chains from one specimen sequenced in a study of T cell clusters in autoimmune cytopenias. TRB amplification used around 260 ng of peripheral blood genomic DNA. TRB was amplified by touch-down multiplex PCR, primer pools A and B combined. TCRdb reprocessed the multiplex PCR reads and keeps a single row for each CDR3 protein, giving no DNA. The listing records about 1,900 distinct CDR3 sequences. These records were also assigned to another study, of T cell repertoires in aging, cancer and after chemotherapy.

The source material was peripheral blood. The origin of the receptors is a human donor with chronic lymphocytic leukemia.

This clonotype is called large based on its frequency. The rearrangement uses TRBV29-1 and TRBJ2-7; TCRdb picks TRBD1, but there is no DNA to check that call. In germline, CDR1 is SQVTM, CDR2 ANQGSEA. CDR3 length equals 11 residues. CDR3 amino acids: CSVGGAYEQYF.

The CDR3 protein is CSPSLGSGDTQYF. The J gene is TRBJ2-3, the V gene TRBV20-1; the TCRdb call, TRBD2, lacks DNA for checking. There are 13 residues in the CDR3. Germline assignment: CDR1 DFQATT and CDR2 SNEGSKA (reference sequence).

This clonotype is called medium-sized based on its frequency. V and J are TRBV27 and TRBJ1-5. CDR1 is MNHEY and CDR2 is SMNVEV in the germline V gene (reference sequence). This CDR3 is 13 amino acids long. This CDR3 reads CASSLNGYQPQHF.

In terms of frequency, this clonotype is medium-sized. The gene calls are TRBV18 and TRBJ1-1. The CDR3 sequence is 14 residues long. The germline V gene encodes CDR1 KGHSH and CDR2 LQKENI. The CDR3 protein is CASSLSVDGTEAFF. Using reference TRBV18 and TRBJ1-1 for the parts outside the CDR3, the full variable domain is NAGVMQNPRHLVRRRGQEARLRCSPMKGHSHVYWYRQLPEEGLKFMVYLQKENIIDESGMPKERFSAEFPKEGPSILRIQQVVRGDSAAYFCASSLSVDGTEAFFGQGTRLTVV.

Its frequency marks this clonotype as medium-sized. The gene calls are TRBV5-3 and TRBJ2-2; the D gene TCRdb calls, TRBD2, cannot be checked with no DNA. TRBV5-3 qualifies as an ORF whose function is uncertain. This CDR3 has 15 amino acids. The CDR3 here is CARSSQGGDTGELFF.

This clonotype ranks as medium-sized in terms of frequency. The V and J genes are TRBV10-3 and TRBJ2-1; without DNA, the TCRdb call of TRBD1 cannot be checked. CDR3 size: 14 residues. The germline CDR1 and CDR2 sequences are ENHRY and SYGVKD. CDR3: CAISNPQGDNEQFF.

According to its frequency, this clonotype is large. This chain joins TRBV6-5 and TRBJ1-6; there is no DNA to check the TCRdb D call of TRBD1. The germline V gene encodes CDR1 MNHEY and CDR2 SVGAGI. The CDR3 runs 15 residues. The CDR3 protein is CASSYSRTGDSPLHF.

Frequency places this clonotype as medium-sized (0.01 to 0.1%). V and J are TRBV10-3 and TRBJ1-4; TCRdb selects TRBD1, and the lack of DNA leaves this call unchecked. The CDR3 consists of 12 residues. Germline loops: CDR1 ENHRY, CDR2 SYGVKD. The CDR3 here is CAIKGANEKLFF.

This clonotype is medium-sized (0.01 to 0.1%) by frequency. The CDR3 reads CAIKLGDYEQYF. V gene TRBV10-3 combines with J gene TRBJ2-7; TCRdb's assignment of TRBD1 cannot be checked, as there is no DNA. The CDR3 is 12 amino acids. In germline, CDR1 is ENHRY, CDR2 SYGVKD.

In terms of frequency, this clonotype is medium-sized. The chain is built from TRBV7-6 and TRBJ1-1; TCRdb picks TRBD1, but there is no DNA to check that call. The CDR3 is 15 amino acids. CDR1 is SGHVS and CDR2 is FNYEAQ in the germline V gene. CDR3 in amino acids: CASSLNGPGDTEAFF.

This sequence joins TRBV7-2 and TRBJ1-3; TCRdb's D call of TRBD1 is untestable without DNA. This CDR3 has 19 amino acids. Looked up from germline, CDR1 is SGHTA and CDR2 is FQGNSA. The CDR3 here is CASSLAPRGGRASGNTIYF.

According to its frequency, this clonotype is large (0.1 to 1%). The genes are TRBV19 and TRBJ2-1; no DNA is available, so the TRBD1 call from TCRdb remains unchecked. The germline V gene encodes CDR1 LNHDA and CDR2 SQIVND (reference sequence). The CDR3 extends over 15 amino acids. The CDR3 region is CASSMEAGSYNEQFF.

The gene calls are TRBV7-9 and TRBJ2-4; TCRdb gives TRBD2 as the D gene, but with no DNA this cannot be confirmed. The CDR3 covers 19 residues. Looked up from germline, CDR1 is SEHNR and CDR2 is FQNEAQ (reference sequence). This chain's CDR3 is CASSVDPSRQSLAKNIQYF. The variable domain in full, completed from reference TRBV7-9 and TRBJ2-4, reads DTGVSQNPRHKITKRGQNVTFRCDPISEHNRLYWYRQTLGQGPEFLTYFQNEAQLEKSRLLSDRFSAERPKGSFSTLEIQRTEQGDSAMYLCASSVDPSRQSLAKNIQYFGAGTRLSVL.

Its frequency marks this clonotype as medium-sized. The chain combines TRBV6-1 with TRBJ1-2. CDR1 MNHNS and CDR2 SASEGT come from the germline V gene. The CDR3 covers 15 residues. The CDR3 sequence is CASALQYLTNYGYTF.

Considering frequency, this clonotype is medium-sized (0.01 to 0.1%). This chain connects TRBV6-2 or TRBV6-3 to TRBJ2-5; TCRdb reports TRBD2, a call that lacks DNA to check it against. The CDR3 spans 13 residues. Per germline, CDR1 MNHEY and CDR2 SVGEGT. The CDR3 reads CASSPSGGRAQYF.

The V call is TRBV2, the J call TRBJ1-4; the D call of TRBD1 rests on TCRdb alone, since no DNA is present to check it. Germline values: CDR1 SNHLY, CDR2 FYNNEI. The CDR3 runs to 14 residues. CDR3 sequence: CASTWTATNEKLFF.

This clonotype shows up as medium-sized by frequency. J is TRBJ2-3 and V is TRBV5-1. Germline CDR1 SGHRS, CDR2 YFSETQ. This CDR3 contains 14 residues. CDR3 region: CASSFQGRTDTQYF.

Measured by frequency, this clonotype is medium-sized. The chain carries TRBV6-5 and TRBJ1-1; TCRdb's D gene call, TRBD1, goes unchecked for lack of DNA. CDR3 length: 14 residues. Germline V gene data show CDR1 as MNHEY and CDR2 as SVGAGI. The CDR3: CASRGQGLNTEAFF.

Measured by frequency, this clonotype is medium-sized (0.01 to 0.1%). The chain recombines TRBV6-1 with TRBJ2-2; the TCRdb call, TRBD1, lacks DNA for checking. Germline V gene lookup returns CDR1 MNHNS and CDR2 SASEGT. The CDR3 loop spans 15 amino acids. The CDR3 here is CASSDGRRDTGELFF.

This clonotype counts as medium-sized (0.01 to 0.1%) by frequency. V and J are TRBV6-2 or TRBV6-3 and TRBJ1-1. Germline assignment: CDR1 MNHEY and CDR2 SVGEGT. This CDR3 comprises 13 residues. CDR3 residues: CAASGAPNTEAFF.

This clonotype is identified as medium-sized from frequency. V usage is TRBV6-5 and J usage is TRBJ1-1. The germline CDR1 and CDR2 sequences are MNHEY and SVGAGI. The CDR3 runs to 11 residues. The CDR3 loop is CASSYGREAFF.

In terms of frequency, this clonotype is large (0.1 to 1%). V gene TRBV6-5 combines with J gene TRBJ1-2; TCRdb outputs TRBD1, but without DNA this stays unchecked. The germline V gene has CDR1 MNHEY and CDR2 SVGAGI. This CDR3 spans 15 amino acids. The CDR3 sequence is CASSAGHGGNYGYTF.

This clonotype is classed as large by frequency. This chain joins TRBV29-1 and TRBJ2-5; TCRdb's D call of TRBD2 is untestable without DNA. The V gene's germline CDR1 is SQVTM and CDR2 ANQGSEA. The CDR3 runs to 16 residues. The CDR3 loop is CSVEIVTSVALGTQYF.